These 9 T cell receptor beta chains were all obtained from the same sample, sequenced in a study of shared clonotypes between healthy human individuals. Clones were sequenced by immunoSEQ multiplex PCR, and TCRdb holds only the in-frame ones, with some missing. The sample includes some 2,000,000 clones, almost 96% of them seen just once. Sequencing used naive CD4+ T cells sorted from blood. Subset in this sample: CD45RA+ positively selected. These receptors came from a man younger than 35 in good health.

The rearrangement uses TRBV29-1 and TRBJ2-2, with D hard to call. V was clipped by 4 bases and J by 6 bases, with 6 bases between them. Germline loops: CDR1 SQVTM, CDR2 ANQGSEA. CDR3 length: 11 amino acids. The CDR3 nucleotides read TGCAGCGTTGGGGAACCCGGGGAGCTGTTTTTT. Translating it yields CSVGEPGELFF.

The chain uses TRBV10-3 and TRBJ1-4; a possible D gene is TRBD1 (5 bases). The CDR3 is 14 amino acids. Trimming removed 6 bases from V and 0 bases from J, with 8 bases in between. The germline V gene encodes CDR1 ENHRY and CDR2 SYGVKD. Here the CDR3 DNA reads TGTGCCATCAGGGACACAGCAACTAATGAAAAACTGTTTTTT. Translation: CAIRDTATNEKLFF.

The rearrangement joins TRBV9 to TRBJ2-5, with D perhaps TRBD2 (6 bases). Germline V gene data show CDR1 as SGDLS and CDR2 as YYNGEE. V gave up 3 bases and J gave up 5 bases, with 17 bases separating them. The CDR3 totals 15 residues. CDR3 nucleotides: TGTGCCAGCAGCGCATCGCCGGGGGTCATTGAGACCCAGTACTTC. Translation gives CASSASPGVIETQYF. The full variable domain, in which reference TRBV9 and TRBJ2-5 provide the parts outside the CDR3, is DSGVTQTPKHLITATGQRVTLRCSPRSGDLSVYWYQQSLDQGLQFLIQYYNGEERAKGNILERFSAQQFPDLHSELNLSSLELGDSALYFCASSASPGVIETQYFGPGTRLLVL.

The V gene is TRBV9, the J gene TRBJ2-1, with TRBD2 as a possible D gene (5 bases). Trimming pared 3 bases from V and 0 bases from J, leaving 13 bases between. This CDR3 is built from 16 residues. Germline V gene sequence: CDR1 SGDLS, CDR2 YYNGEE. CDR3: CASSASRADSYNEQFF. In DNA, the CDR3 is TGTGCCAGCAGCGCCTCTAGAGCGGACTCCTACAATGAGCAGTTCTTC.

V and J are TRBV7-2 and TRBJ2-2; possible D gene TRBD2, 6 bases. Germline V gene sequence: CDR1 SGHTA, CDR2 FQGNSA. V gave up 1 base and J gave up 0 bases, with 9 bases separating them. This CDR3 is built from 16 residues. This CDR3 reads CASSLVAATNTGELFF. DNA for the CDR3: TGTGCCAGCAGCTTAGTAGCGGCAACGAACACCGGGGAGCTGTTTTTT.

The chain uses TRBV7-6 and TRBJ1-6, with a possible D match to TRBD1 (5 bases). With 3 bases removed from V and 5 bases from J, the gap between germline ends came to 14 bases. Germline V gene data show CDR1 as SGHVS and CDR2 as FNYEAQ. The CDR3 sequence is 16 residues long. The CDR3 DNA is TGTGCCAGCAGCTTGCAGGGCCAGACTAATAATTCACCCCTCCACTTT. Translation: CASSLQGQTNNSPLHF.

The rearrangement uses TRBV15 and TRBJ2-1, with D possibly matching TRBD2 (5 bases). CDR1 and CDR2 from the germline V gene are LNHNV and YYDKDF (reference sequence). The CDR3 consists of 17 residues. The V gene lost 5 bases and the J gene lost 0 bases, with 17 bases spanning the gap. CDR3 sequence reads: CATSPELRGSSYNEQFF. The CDR3 DNA follows: TGTGCCACCAGCCCAGAGTTGAGAGGGAGCTCCTACAATGAGCAGTTCTTC.

V usage is TRBV10-3 and J usage is TRBJ1-1; D gene ambiguous. The length of the CDR3 is 15 residues. Per the germline V gene, CDR1 is ENHRY and CDR2 is SYGVKD. The V end lost 0 bases, the J end lost 1 base, and 9 bases lay between the germline ends. The CDR3 is CAISESGRKNTEAFF. Here the CDR3 DNA reads TGTGCCATCAGTGAGTCGGGCAGAAAGAACACTGAAGCTTTCTTT.

This sequence joins TRBV18 and TRBJ2-5, with TRBD1 identical over 10 bases. This CDR3 has 15 amino acids. Germline assignment: CDR1 KGHSH and CDR2 LQKENI. V shed 3 bases, J shed 4 bases, and the junction held 5 bases outside the gene matches. The CDR3 reads CASSPGQGMGETQYF. The CDR3, as DNA: TGTGCCAGCTCACCGGGACAGGGGATGGGAGAGACCCAGTACTTC. Full variable domain (rest looked up from reference TRBV18 and TRBJ2-5): NAGVMQNPRHLVRRRGQEARLRCSPMKGHSHVYWYRQLPEEGLKFMVYLQKENIIDESGMPKERFSAEFPKEGPSILRIQQVVRGDSAAYFCASSPGQGMGETQYFGPGTRLLVL.